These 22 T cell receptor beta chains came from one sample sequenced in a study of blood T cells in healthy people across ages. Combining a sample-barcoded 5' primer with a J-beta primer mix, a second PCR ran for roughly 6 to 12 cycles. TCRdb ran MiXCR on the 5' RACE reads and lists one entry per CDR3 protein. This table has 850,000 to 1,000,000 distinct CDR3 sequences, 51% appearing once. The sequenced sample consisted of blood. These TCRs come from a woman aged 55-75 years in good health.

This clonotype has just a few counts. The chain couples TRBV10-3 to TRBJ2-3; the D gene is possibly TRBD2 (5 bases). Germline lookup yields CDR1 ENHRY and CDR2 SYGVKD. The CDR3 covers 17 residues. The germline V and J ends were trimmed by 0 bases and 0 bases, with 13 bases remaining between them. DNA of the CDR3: TGTGCCATCAGTGAGTCGATCTCTTCGGGGAGCACAGATACGCAGTATTTT. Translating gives CAISESISSGSTDTQYF.

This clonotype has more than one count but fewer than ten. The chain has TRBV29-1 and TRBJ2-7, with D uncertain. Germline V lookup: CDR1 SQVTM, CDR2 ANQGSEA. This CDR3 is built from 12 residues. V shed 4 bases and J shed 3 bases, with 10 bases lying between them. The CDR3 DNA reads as TGCAGCGTTGTTGTACTTGACTACGAGCAGTACTTC. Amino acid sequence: CSVVVLDYEQYF.

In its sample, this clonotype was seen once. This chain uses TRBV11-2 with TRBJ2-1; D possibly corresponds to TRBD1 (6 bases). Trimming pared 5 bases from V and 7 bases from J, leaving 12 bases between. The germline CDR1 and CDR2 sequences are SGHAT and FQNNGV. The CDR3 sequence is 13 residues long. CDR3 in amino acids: CASSPRTENEQFF. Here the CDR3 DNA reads TGTGCCAGCAGCCCCCGGACAGAGAATGAGCAGTTCTTC.

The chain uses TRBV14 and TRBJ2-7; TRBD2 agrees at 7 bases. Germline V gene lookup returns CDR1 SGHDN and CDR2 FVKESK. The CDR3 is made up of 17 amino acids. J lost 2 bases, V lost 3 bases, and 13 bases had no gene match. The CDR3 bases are TGTGCCAGCAGCCACCCCTATAGCGGGCAGAGCCCCTACGAGCAGTACTTC. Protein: CASSHPYSGQSPYEQYF. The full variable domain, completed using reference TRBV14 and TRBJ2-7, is EAGVTQFPSHSVIEKGQTVTLRCDPISGHDNLYWYRRVMGKEIKFLLHFVKESKQDESGMPNNRFLAERTGGTYSTLKVQPAELEDSGVYFCASSHPYSGQSPYEQYFGPGTRLTVT.

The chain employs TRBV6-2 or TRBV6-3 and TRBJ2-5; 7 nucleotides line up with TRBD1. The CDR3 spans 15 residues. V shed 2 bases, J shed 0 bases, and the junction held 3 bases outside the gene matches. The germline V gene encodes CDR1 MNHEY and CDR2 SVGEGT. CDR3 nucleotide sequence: TGTGCCAGCAGTTACACGGGACAGTACCAAGAGACCCAGTACTTC. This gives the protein CASSYTGQYQETQYF.

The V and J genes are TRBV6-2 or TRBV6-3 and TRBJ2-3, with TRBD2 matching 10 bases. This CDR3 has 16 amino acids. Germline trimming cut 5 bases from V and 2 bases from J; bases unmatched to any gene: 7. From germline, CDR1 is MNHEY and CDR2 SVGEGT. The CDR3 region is CASSHGAGGSTDTQYF. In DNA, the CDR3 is TGTGCCAGCAGTCACGGAGCGGGAGGGTCCACAGATACGCAGTATTTT.

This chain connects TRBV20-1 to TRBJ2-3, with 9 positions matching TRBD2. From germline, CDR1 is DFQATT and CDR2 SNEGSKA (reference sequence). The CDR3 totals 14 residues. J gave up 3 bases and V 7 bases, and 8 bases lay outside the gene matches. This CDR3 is CSVLAGEGTDTQYF. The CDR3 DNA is TGCAGTGTTTTAGCGGGAGAGGGGACAGATACGCAGTATTTT.

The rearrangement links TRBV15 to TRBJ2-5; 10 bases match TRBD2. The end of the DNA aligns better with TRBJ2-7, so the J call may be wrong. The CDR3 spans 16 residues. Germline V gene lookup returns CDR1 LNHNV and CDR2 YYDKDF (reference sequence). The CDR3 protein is CATSNELAGKGNEQYF. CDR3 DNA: TGTGCCACCAGCAATGAACTAGCGGGGAAAGGTAACGAGCAGTACTTC.

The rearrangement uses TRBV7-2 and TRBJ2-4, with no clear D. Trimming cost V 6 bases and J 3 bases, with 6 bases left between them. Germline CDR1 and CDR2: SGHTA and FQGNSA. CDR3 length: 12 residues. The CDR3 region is CASSSVKNIQYF. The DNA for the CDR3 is TGTGCCAGCAGTTCAGTCAAAAACATTCAGTACTTC. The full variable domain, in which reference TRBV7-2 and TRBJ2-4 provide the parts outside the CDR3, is GAGVSQSPSNKVTEKGKDVELRCDPISGHTALYWYRQSLGQGLEFLIYFQGNSAPDKSGLPSDRFSAERTGGSVSTLTIQRTQQEDSAVYLCASSSVKNIQYFGAGTRLSVL.

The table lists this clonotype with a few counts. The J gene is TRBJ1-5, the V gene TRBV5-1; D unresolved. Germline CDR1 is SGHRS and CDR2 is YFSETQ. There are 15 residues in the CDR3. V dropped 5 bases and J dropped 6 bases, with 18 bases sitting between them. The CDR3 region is CASRLDPVTGQPQHF. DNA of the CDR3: TGCGCCAGCAGACTGGACCCCGTCACGGGTCAGCCCCAGCATTTT. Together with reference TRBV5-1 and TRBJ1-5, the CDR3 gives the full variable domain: KAGVTQTPRYLIKTRGQQVTLSCSPISGHRSVSWYQQTPGQGLQFLFEYFSETQRNKGNFPGRFSGRQFSNSRSEMNVSTLELGDSALYLCASRLDPVTGQPQHFGDGTRLSIL.

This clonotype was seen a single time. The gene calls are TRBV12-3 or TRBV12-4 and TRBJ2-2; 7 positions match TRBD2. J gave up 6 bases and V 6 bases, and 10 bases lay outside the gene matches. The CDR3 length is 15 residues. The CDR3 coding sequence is TGTGCCAGCAGCCGGTACAGCGGGGCTCCCGGGGAGCTGTTTTTT. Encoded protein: CASSRYSGAPGELFF.

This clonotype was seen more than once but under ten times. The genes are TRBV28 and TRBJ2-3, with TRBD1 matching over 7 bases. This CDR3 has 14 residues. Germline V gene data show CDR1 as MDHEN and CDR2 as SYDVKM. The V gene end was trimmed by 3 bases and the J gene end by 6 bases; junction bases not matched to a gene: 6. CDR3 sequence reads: CASSLGQSVDTQYF. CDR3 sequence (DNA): TGTGCCAGCAGTTTGGGACAGTCCGTGGATACGCAGTATTTT.

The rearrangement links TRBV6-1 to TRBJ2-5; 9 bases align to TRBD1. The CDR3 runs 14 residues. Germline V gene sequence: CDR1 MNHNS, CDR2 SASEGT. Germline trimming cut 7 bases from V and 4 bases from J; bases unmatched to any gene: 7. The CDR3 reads CASIPGQGRETQYF. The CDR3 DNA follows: TGTGCCAGCATCCCGGGACAGGGTAGAGAGACCCAGTACTTC.

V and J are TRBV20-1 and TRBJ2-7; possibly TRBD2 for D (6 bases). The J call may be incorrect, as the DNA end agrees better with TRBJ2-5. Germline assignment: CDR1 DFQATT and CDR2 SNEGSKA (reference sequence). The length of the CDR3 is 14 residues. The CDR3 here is CSASRDSVKETQYF. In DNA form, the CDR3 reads TGCAGTGCTAGTCGGGACTCCGTTAAAGAGACCCAGTACTTC.

The DNA of the CDR3 is TGTGCCAGCAGCCACAGCCCGGTAATGTACTACGAGCAGTACTTC. It translates to CASSHSPVMYYEQYF. V usage is TRBV14 and J usage is TRBJ2-7; D remains unclear. The germline V gene has CDR1 SGHDN and CDR2 FVKESK. The CDR3 contains 15 residues. Trimming took 3 bases from V and 3 from J, leaving 15 bases between them.

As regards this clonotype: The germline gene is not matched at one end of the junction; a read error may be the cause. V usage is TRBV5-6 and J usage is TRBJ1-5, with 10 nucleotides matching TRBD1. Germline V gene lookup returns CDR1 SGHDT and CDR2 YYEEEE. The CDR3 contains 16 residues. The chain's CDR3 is CASSRGTGDGDQPQHF. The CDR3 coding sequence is TGTGCCAGCAGCAGGGGGACAGGGGATGGCGATCAACCCCAGCATTTT.

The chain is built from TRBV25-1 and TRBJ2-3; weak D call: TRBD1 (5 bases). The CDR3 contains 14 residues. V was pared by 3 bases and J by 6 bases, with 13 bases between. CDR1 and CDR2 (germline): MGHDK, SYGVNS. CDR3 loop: CASSDVGRSDTQYF. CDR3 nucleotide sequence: TGTGCCAGCAGTGATGTGGGGCGGAGTGATACGCAGTATTTT.

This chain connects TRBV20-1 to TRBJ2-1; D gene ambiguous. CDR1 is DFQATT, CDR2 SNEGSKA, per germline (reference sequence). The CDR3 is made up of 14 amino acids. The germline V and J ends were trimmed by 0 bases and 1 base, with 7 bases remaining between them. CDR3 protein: CSARERPSYNEQFF. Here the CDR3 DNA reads TGCAGTGCTAGAGAGCGACCTTCCTACAATGAGCAGTTCTTC.

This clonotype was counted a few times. The CDR3 nucleotides read TGTGCCAGCAGTTTACGGGTAGGGGAGACCCAGTACTTC. It specifies CASSLRVGETQYF. The J gene is TRBJ2-5, the V gene TRBV12-3 or TRBV12-4, with no clear D. The V end lost 2 bases, the J end lost 5 bases, and 9 bases lay between the germline ends. The CDR3 is 13 residues long.

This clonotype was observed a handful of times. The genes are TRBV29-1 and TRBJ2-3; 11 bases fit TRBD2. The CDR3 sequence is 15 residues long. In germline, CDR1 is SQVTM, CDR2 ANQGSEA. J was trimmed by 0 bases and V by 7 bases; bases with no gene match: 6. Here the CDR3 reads CSAPRLAGSTDTQYF. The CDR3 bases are TGCAGCGCCCCCAGACTAGCGGGAAGCACAGATACGCAGTATTTT.

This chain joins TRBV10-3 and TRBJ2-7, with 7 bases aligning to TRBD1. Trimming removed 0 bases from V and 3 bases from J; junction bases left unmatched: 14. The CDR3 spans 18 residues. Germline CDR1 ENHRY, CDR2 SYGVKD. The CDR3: CAISESTRQGVSNYEQYF. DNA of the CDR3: TGTGCCATCAGTGAGTCGACTCGGCAGGGGGTCTCCAACTACGAGCAGTACTTC.

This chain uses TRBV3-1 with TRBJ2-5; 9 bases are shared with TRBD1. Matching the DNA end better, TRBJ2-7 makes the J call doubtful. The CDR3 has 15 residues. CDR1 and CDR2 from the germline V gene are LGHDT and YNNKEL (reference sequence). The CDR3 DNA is TGTGCCAGCAGCCAATATTGGGGACAGGGTAACGAGCAGTACTTC. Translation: CASSQYWGQGNEQYF.